This entry lists 10 T cell receptor beta chains sequenced from one sample in a study of T cells after somatic rescue of genetic block. This table comes from immunoSEQ multiplex PCR, and its TCRdb copy is limited to in-frame clones, with some not included. The profile shows 85,000 to 90,000 clones, around 89% of them singletons. The sequenced sample consisted of peripheral blood mononuclear cells (PBMCs). All receptors derive from a young woman.

The rearrangement uses TRBV4-3 and TRBJ2-1; 14 nucleotides align to TRBD2. The CDR3 loop spans 15 amino acids. CDR1 LGHNA and CDR2 YSLEER come from the germline V gene. The V gene end was trimmed by 1 base and the J gene end by 7 bases; junction bases not matched to a gene: 0. CDR3 residues: CASSQGLAGGNEQFF. The CDR3 DNA follows: TGCGCCAGCAGCCAAGGACTAGCGGGAGGGAATGAGCAGTTCTTC.

The V gene is TRBV28, the J gene TRBJ2-7; no clear D. The germline CDR1 and CDR2 sequences are MDHEN and SYDVKM. Trimming removed 4 bases at V and 1 base at J, with 17 bases between. This CDR3 contains 16 residues. The CDR3 sequence: CASSWPGWGESYEQYF. The DNA for the CDR3 is TGTGCCAGCAGTTGGCCCGGGTGGGGTGAATCCTACGAGCAGTACTTC.

The CDR3 spells CASALRPGTYEQYF. CDR3 DNA sequence: TGTGCCAGTGCCCTAAGGCCCGGAACGTACGAGCAGTACTTC. The V and J genes are TRBV19 and TRBJ2-7; D is unresolved. CDR3 length equals 14 residues. The germline V gene encodes CDR1 LNHDA and CDR2 SQIVND (reference sequence). The V end lost 8 bases, the J end lost 4 bases, and 18 bases lay between the germline ends.

This clone was observed once. This may be a read error, as it is one base from a much larger clone. Here the CDR3 DNA reads TGTGCCAGCAGACGGGACTACGAGCAGTACTTC. It codes for CASRRDYEQYF. V and J are TRBV2 and TRBJ2-7; D is perhaps TRBD2 (5 bases). Trimming took off 6 bases at V and 3 bases at J, with 6 bases between the two ends. CDR1 is SNHLY and CDR2 is FYNNEI in the germline V gene. This CDR3 contains 11 residues.

J is TRBJ1-5 and V is TRBV6-5, with a possible D match to TRBD1 (5 bases). The CDR3 totals 15 residues. V shed 6 bases and J shed 0 bases, with 12 bases lying between them. Germline-derived CDR1 and CDR2 are MNHEY and SVGAGI. As DNA, the CDR3 is TGTGCCAGCAGCCCCGGGACGGTTAGCAATCAGCCCCAGCATTTT. Encoded protein: CASSPGTVSNQPQHF.

Concerning this clone itself: Germline is not matched at one junction end, which may reflect a read error. The V and J genes are TRBV18 and TRBJ2-7, with D perhaps TRBD2 (5 bases). This CDR3 region has 15 residues. Germline values: CDR1 KGHSH, CDR2 LQKENI. The DNA for the CDR3 is TGTGCCAGCTCCCTCTCGGGGAGTCCCTCCGACGAGCAGTACTTC. This codes for CASSLSGSPSDEQYF.

The chain uses TRBV5-6 and TRBJ2-5; 10 nucleotides match TRBD2. Germline assignment: CDR1 SGHDT and CDR2 YYEEEE. V was clipped by 6 bases and J by 5 bases; unmatched bases: 4. The CDR3 has 13 residues. CDR3 sequence (DNA): TGTGCCAGCATCCTAGCGGGAGTGGAGACCCAGTACTTC. Translated: CASILAGVETQYF.

The rearrangement links TRBV10-3 to TRBJ2-3; 10 bases line up with TRBD2. The CDR3 is 16 residues long. The junction had 7 bases not matched to a gene; V was cut back by 5 bases and J by 2 bases. Germline V gene sequence: CDR1 ENHRY, CDR2 SYGVKD. The CDR3 here is CAISNKREGNTDTQYF. CDR3 DNA sequence: TGTGCCATCAGTAACAAGCGGGAGGGGAACACAGATACGCAGTATTTT.

The chain couples TRBV7-8 to TRBJ1-4; the D is unclear. The V gene's germline CDR1 is SGHVS and CDR2 FQNEAQ. This CDR3 contains 13 residues. V lost 1 base and J 14 bases, leaving 14 bases between the germline ends. The CDR3 is CASSLGLWDWLFF. The CDR3 DNA sequence: TGTGCCAGCAGCTTAGGATTGTGGGATTGGCTGTTTTTT.

The V gene is TRBV4-2, the J gene TRBJ2-3; the match to TRBD2 covers 16 bases. The CDR3 loop spans 19 amino acids. V was pared by 4 bases and J by 1 base, with 8 bases of the junction left unmatched. Germline CDR1 LGHNA, CDR2 YNFKEQ. CDR3 loop: CASSRGLAGGPLGTDTQYF. In DNA form, the CDR3 reads TGTGCCAGCAGCCGGGGACTAGCGGGAGGGCCGCTCGGCACAGATACGCAGTATTTT.